These T cell receptor beta chains were read from a single sample in a study of CD8+CD57+ T cells in acquired aplastic anemia. TCRdb processed the reads anew with MiXCR; each CDR3 protein has one entry. The data contain 120,000 or so distinct CDR3 sequences, 40% of them singletons. Material: sorted CD4+, CD8+, or CD8+CD57+ T cells (not recorded which) from PBMCs. These receptors all stem from a human donor with aplastic anemia. The CDR3 runs from the conserved cysteine through the conserved F or W. A D gene is named only where the DNA matches it firmly. Size is omitted from some rows. Given values are once, few, many or a class for expanded clones.

TRBD1	many	TRBV5-6	TRBJ1-2	CASSLGFRGQTGGYTF	TGTGCCAGCAGCTTGGGTTTTAGGGGGCAGACGGGAGGCTACACCTTC
-	many	TRBV10-2	TRBJ1-1	CASSELNPGGEAFF	TGCGCCAGCAGTGAGCTCAACCCGGGGGGCGAAGCTTTCTTT
-	-	TRBV10-1	TRBJ1-5	CADIVLPQHF	TGTGCCGACATCGTTTTGCCCCAGCATTTT
-	-	TRBV7-2	TRBJ1-5	CASSRRNQPQHF	TGTGCCAGCAGCCGACGCAATCAGCCCCAGCATTTT
-	-	TRBV19	TRBJ2-7	CASKLAGSYEQYF	TGTGCCAGTAAACTGGCAGGATCCTACGAGCAGTACTTC
-	many	TRBV28	TRBJ1-2	CAILSATNYGYTF	TGTGCCATTCTCTCCGCGACTAACTATGGCTACACCTTC
TRBD1	many	TRBV7-6	TRBJ2-1	CASSLYGQGGNEQFF	TGTGCCAGCAGCTTATACGGACAGGGTGGAAATGAGCAGTTCTTC
TRBD1	-	TRBV20-1	TRBJ2-7	CSASGRQGDYVGEQYF	TGCAGTGCTAGTGGGCGGCAGGGGGATTACGTAGGAGAGCAGTACTTC
-	-	TRBV5-5	TRBJ1-3	CASSSRGSGNTIYF	TGTGCCAGCAGCTCGAGGGGGTCTGGAAACACCATATATTTT
-	many	TRBV20-1	TRBJ1-6	CSARRRNGARDSPLHF	TGCAGTGCTAGGAGGCGAAACGGGGCCAGAGATTCACCCCTCCACTTT
-	-	TRBV15	TRBJ2-5	CATSRDSRETQYF	TGTGCCACCAGCAGAGACAGTAGGGAGACCCAGTACTTC
-	many	TRBV11-1	TRBJ2-7	CASSLSIPFYEQYF	TGTGCCAGCAGCTTGAGTATACCATTCTACGAGCAGTACTTC
-	many	TRBV5-1	TRBJ2-1	CASSYEGGEQFF	TGCGCCAGCAGCTATGAGGGGGGTGAGCAGTTCTTC
TRBD1	many	TRBV11-2	TRBJ1-2	CASSLGSGGHYGYTF	TGTGCCAGCAGCTTAGGATCAGGGGGACACTATGGCTACACCTTC
-	-	TRBV10-2	TRBJ1-2	CAIGESASGAGGYTF	TGCGCCATCGGTGAGTCAGCGAGCGGGGCCGGCGGCTACACCTTC
-	-	TRBV24-1	TRBJ2-3	CATSDLTGADTQYF	TGTGCCACCAGTGATTTAACGGGCGCAGATACGCAGTATTTT
-	-	TRBV7-9	TRBJ2-7	CASSLGPLGALRYF	TGTGCCAGCAGCTTAGGTCCCCTGGGGGCCTTGCGGTACTTC
-	many	TRBV25-1	TRBJ2-5	CASSDGHFQETQYF	TGTGCCAGCAGTGATGGGCATTTCCAAGAGACCCAGTACTTC
-	-	TRBV29-1	TRBJ2-5	CSVDVAGQETQYF	TGCAGCGTTGACGTCGCGGGGCAAGAGACCCAGTACTTC
TRBD1	-	TRBV14	TRBJ2-7	CASSQGDSGHYEQYF	TGTGCCAGCAGCCAAGGGGACAGTGGACACTACGAGCAGTACTTC
-	-	TRBV11-2	TRBJ2-3	CASSLVSLLDTQYF	TGTGCCAGCAGCTTAGTGTCTCTTTTAGATACGCAGTATTTT
-	-	TRBV6-2/TRBV6-3	TRBJ2-4	CASSSQSLGIQYF	TGTGCCAGCAGTTCACAGAGCTTGGGCATTCAGTACTTC
-	many	TRBV19	TRBJ1-6	CASTAGSSWGHSPLHF	TGTGCCAGTACCGCAGGTTCATCTTGGGGACATTCACCCCTCCACTTT
-	many	TRBV6-1	TRBJ2-7	CASNFARVQSLYEQYF	TGTGCCAGCAACTTCGCCCGGGTCCAATCCCTCTACGAGCAGTACTTC
TRBD2	-	TRBV24-1	TRBJ2-1	CATSDGTSLVGNEQFF	TGTGCCACCAGTGATGGGACTAGCCTCGTCGGGAATGAGCAGTTCTTC
-	many	TRBV15	TRBJ2-3	CATSSGADTQYF	TGTGCCACCAGTTCGGGGGCAGATACGCAGTATTTT
-	many	TRBV5-1	TRBJ1-6	CASSLEGPGSPLHF	TGCGCCAGCAGCTTGGAGGGGCCGGGGTCACCCCTCCACTTT
-	-	TRBV2	TRBJ1-1	CASSEVGLGAFF	TGTGCCAGCAGTGAGGTAGGGTTGGGAGCTTTCTTT
TRBD1	many	TRBV20-1	TRBJ2-2	CSAPRRTGGRRGTNTGELFF	TGCAGTGCACCACGTCGGACAGGGGGTAGGCGGGGGACAAACACCGGGGAGCTGTTTTTT
-	many	TRBV12-5	TRBJ1-2	CASALGARGYTF	TGTGCTAGTGCTTTAGGTGCAAGAGGCTACACCTTC
-	-	TRBV5-1	TRBJ2-7	CASSLESGYSYEQYF	TGCGCCAGCAGCTTGGAGTCGGGGTACTCCTACGAGCAGTACTTC
-	few	TRBV15	TRBJ1-2	CATSTPGINYGYTF	TGTGCCACCAGCACCCCGGGGATAAACTATGGCTACACCTTC
-	-	TRBV15	TRBJ2-7	CATSRDIISYEQYF	TGTGCCACCAGCAGAGACATAATCTCCTACGAGCAGTACTTC
-	many	TRBV5-1	TRBJ2-5	CASSSKNSYETQYF	TGCGCCAGCAGCTCTAAGAACAGTTATGAGACCCAGTACTTC
-	once	TRBV2	TRBJ1-5	CASRGTGSNQPQHF	TGTGCCAGCAGGGGGACGGGTAGCAATCAGCCCCAGCATTTT
TRBD1	few	TRBV5-1	TRBJ1-1	CASSSRDRGRGSTEAFF	TGCGCCAGCAGCTCCCGGGACAGGGGCCGAGGGAGCACTGAAGCTTTCTTT
-	many	TRBV10-3	TRBJ1-2	CAIREDSHFYGYTF	TGTGCCATCAGGGAGGACAGCCACTTCTATGGCTACACCTTC
-	many	TRBV7-7	TRBJ2-1	CASSLGTGHNEQFF	TGTGCCAGCAGCTTAGGGACTGGACACAATGAGCAGTTCTTC
-	many	TRBV5-1	TRBJ2-3	CASSYDTDTQYF	TGCGCCAGCAGCTATGACACAGATACGCAGTATTTT
-	many	TRBV10-3	TRBJ2-5	CAISESETQYF	TGTGCCATCAGTGAGTCAGAGACCCAGTACTTC
-	-	TRBV25-1	TRBJ1-2	CASSEFSNLGEVNYGYTF	TGTGCCAGCAGTGAATTCAGTAATTTAGGGGAGGTTAACTATGGCTACACCTTC
-	-	TRBV7-8	TRBJ1-2	CASQDPGGYGYTF	TGTGCCAGCCAAGATCCAGGAGGCTATGGCTACACCTTC